These 22 T cell receptor beta chains share one sample of origin, sequenced in a study of T cells in Graves' hyperthyroidism and ophthalmopathy. RNA transcripts served as the template for amplifying TCR beta CDR3 regions. Using the HTBI primer set, a first-round RT-PCR was run on the TCR CDR3. TCRdb called the multiplex PCR reads again in MiXCR, with one record for every CDR3 protein. Of some 550,000 distinct CDR3 sequences listed, approximately 16% are singletons. The specimen was blood. These receptors were collected from a woman aged 40 to 50 with Graves' ophthalmopathy.

There are many counts of this clonotype. The chain uses TRBV30 and TRBJ2-2; no clear D gene. CDR3 length equals 12 residues. Germline V gene sequence: CDR1 GTSNPN, CDR2 SVGIG (reference sequence). V lost 4 bases to trimming and J lost 5 bases, with 8 bases between them. CDR3 amino acids: CAWTPFTGELFF. The CDR3 DNA reads TGTGCCTGGACTCCATTTACCGGGGAGCTGTTTTTT.

This clonotype was observed many times. The chain is built from TRBV7-2 and TRBJ2-3, with a possible D match to TRBD2 (6 bases). Germline V gene lookup returns CDR1 SGHTA and CDR2 FQGNSA. The CDR3 extends over 15 amino acids. The germline V and J ends were trimmed by 5 bases and 3 bases, with 15 bases remaining between them. DNA of the CDR3: TGTGCCAGCAGCCTACGGGCAGGGAGGACAGATACGCAGTATTTT. Translating gives CASSLRAGRTDTQYF.

This clonotype has a handful of counts. The chain joins TRBV27 to TRBJ1-1; perhaps TRBD1 as D (6 bases). Germline assignment: CDR1 MNHEY and CDR2 SMNVEV (reference sequence). The CDR3 sequence is 14 residues long. Between the trimmed V and J ends, which lost 7 bases and 0 bases, there was a span of 12 bases. CDR3 loop: CASKFRGMNTEAFF. The CDR3 DNA reads TGTGCCAGCAAATTTAGGGGGATGAACACTGAAGCTTTCTTT.

Notes on this clonotype: A much larger clone differs by one base, so this may be a read error. This chain uses TRBV7-6 with TRBJ2-3; maybe TRBD2 (6 bases). The CDR3 consists of 16 residues. Germline V gives CDR1 SGHVS, CDR2 FNYEAQ. The CDR3: CAGSLGAAGAPDTQYF. As DNA, the CDR3 is TGTGCCGGCAGCTTAGGGGCAGCGGGTGCACCAGATACGCAGTATTTT.

This clonotype was seen many times. This chain connects TRBV2 to TRBJ2-3; 9 positions agree with TRBD2. The CDR3 spans 14 residues. Germline loops: CDR1 SNHLY, CDR2 FYNNEI. With V trimmed by 7 bases and J by 3 bases, 5 bases remained unmatched. CDR3 loop: CASNPSGETDTQYF. The CDR3 DNA follows: TGTGCCAGCAATCCTAGCGGGGAAACAGATACGCAGTATTTT.

This clonotype was observed a few times. The V and J genes are TRBV30 and TRBJ2-1, with 7 bases aligning to TRBD1. Losses at the gene ends were 5 bases for V and 4 bases for J; bases not matched to a gene: 8. The CDR3 runs 14 residues. Germline CDR1 and CDR2: GTSNPN and SVGIG (reference sequence). CDR3 in DNA: TGTGCCTGGTTAGACAGGGAACAGTACAATGAGCAGTTCTTC. Translated, it gives CAWLDREQYNEQFF.

This chain connects TRBV11-2 to TRBJ1-6; the D is unclear. This CDR3 contains 15 residues. CDR1 SGHAT and CDR2 FQNNGV come from the germline V gene. The V and J ends lost 5 bases and 0 bases respectively, with 8 bases between them. The CDR3 loop reads CASSPSSSYNSPLHF. The CDR3 DNA reads as TGTGCCAGCAGCCCCTCTAGCTCCTATAATTCACCCCTCCACTTT.

Many counts were recorded for this clonotype. This chain connects TRBV7-8 to TRBJ2-7; D uncertain. V lost 1 base, J lost 0 bases, and 7 bases lay in between. Germline-derived CDR1 and CDR2 are SGHVS and FQNEAQ. There are 14 residues in the CDR3. This CDR3 is CASSLGPFSYEQYF. The CDR3 DNA is TGTGCCAGCAGCTTAGGCCCGTTCTCCTACGAGCAGTACTTC.

This clonotype appeared many times. This chain uses TRBV5-6 with TRBJ1-4, with 8 bases matching TRBD1. Germline V gives CDR1 SGHDT, CDR2 YYEEEE. The CDR3 spans 16 residues. V dropped 4 bases and J dropped 1; count of bases not matched to a gene: 6. CDR3 DNA: TGTGCCAGCAGCGGCATCACAGGGGGAACTAATGAAAAACTGTTTTTT. Protein product: CASSGITGGTNEKLFF.

The V gene is TRBV7-2, the J gene TRBJ2-1, with TRBD2 as a possible D gene (5 bases). This CDR3 has 15 residues. Per germline, CDR1 SGHTA and CDR2 FQGNSA. With 2 bases removed from V and 2 bases from J, the gap between germline ends came to 10 bases. In DNA, the CDR3 is TGTGCCAGCAGCTTAACTGTACTAGCCTACAATGAGCAGTTCTTC. This sequence encodes CASSLTVLAYNEQFF. The whole variable domain, remainder taken from reference TRBV7-2 and TRBJ2-1, is GAGVSQSPSNKVTEKGKDVELRCDPISGHTALYWYRQSLGQGLEFLIYFQGNSAPDKSGLPSDRFSAERTGGSVSTLTIQRTQQEDSAVYLCASSLTVLAYNEQFFGPGTRLTVL.

The V and J genes are TRBV12-3 or TRBV12-4 and TRBJ2-5; D gene uncertain. Trimming stripped 3 bases from V and 3 bases from J, with 8 bases between. CDR3 length: 13 amino acids. CDR3 in amino acids: CASSFPPEETQYF. CDR3 coding DNA: TGTGCCAGCAGTTTCCCCCCGGAAGAGACCCAGTACTTC.

The chain combines TRBV5-1 with TRBJ2-1; either TRBD1 or TRBD2 may supply D (6 bases each). The CDR3 extends over 16 amino acids. The V gene lost 0 bases and the J gene lost 4 bases, with 14 bases spanning the gap. CDR1 SGHRS and CDR2 YFSETQ come from the germline V gene. The CDR3 DNA follows: TGCGCCAGCAGCTTGGGCGGGACAACTACTTACAATGAGCAGTTCTTC. This sequence encodes CASSLGGTTTYNEQFF.

As concerns this clonotype: A much larger clone differs from this one at a single base, so this may be a read error. V gene TRBV5-1 combines with J gene TRBJ1-2, with 7 bases that match TRBD1. V was pared by 3 bases and J by 3 bases, with 8 bases of the junction left unmatched. CDR1 is SGHRS and CDR2 is YFSETQ in the germline V gene. The CDR3 length is 15 residues. In DNA, the CDR3 is TGCGCCAGCAGCTCGGGCCCCGGACAGGACTATGGCTACACCTTC. This translates into CASSSGPGQDYGYTF.

This clonotype was seen a few times. The chain carries TRBV6-1 and TRBJ1-5; 7 bases are a match to TRBD1. This CDR3 region has 16 residues. The germline V gene encodes CDR1 MNHNS and CDR2 SASEGT. The ends lost 6 bases at V and 0 bases at J; junction bases unmatched: 8. This CDR3 reads CASRGTVRNSNQPQHF. The CDR3, as DNA: TGTGCCAGCAGAGGGACAGTTAGAAATAGCAATCAGCCCCAGCATTTT.

This clonotype was seen repeatedly, ten times or more. The V call is TRBV2, the J call TRBJ1-1, with D uncertain. Germline loops: CDR1 SNHLY, CDR2 FYNNEI. The CDR3 extends over 15 amino acids. V dropped 2 bases and J dropped 0 bases, with 10 bases sitting between them. The CDR3 DNA sequence: TGTGCCAGCAGTGAATTTGGGTTATTGAACACTGAAGCTTTCTTT. Translation gives CASSEFGLLNTEAFF.

The gene calls are TRBV5-1 and TRBJ1-5, with D tentatively TRBD1 (5 bases). Germline V gives CDR1 SGHRS, CDR2 YFSETQ. Trimming stripped 0 bases from V and 6 bases from J, with 13 bases between. The CDR3 is 15 amino acids. The CDR3, as DNA: TGCGCCAGCAGCTTGGGGGGGGAGTTTGGTCAGCCCCAGCATTTT. Translation: CASSLGGEFGQPQHF.

There are a few counts of this clonotype. J is TRBJ1-5 and V is TRBV2; D is unresolved. The V end was cut by 1 base, the J end by 1 base, with 8 bases between. The CDR3 covers 15 residues. Germline V gene sequence: CDR1 SNHLY, CDR2 FYNNEI. The chain's CDR3 is CASSEGGQSNQPQHF. The CDR3 DNA reads TGTGCCAGCAGTGAAGGTGGGCAGAGCAATCAGCCCCAGCATTTT.

This chain uses TRBV5-8 with TRBJ2-3, with unresolved D. This CDR3 region has 10 residues. From germline, CDR1 is SGHTS and CDR2 YDEGEE. Trimming cost V 0 bases and J 10 bases, with 3 bases left between them. CDR3 in amino acids: CASSLGAQYF. As DNA, the CDR3 is TGTGCCAGCAGCTTGGGCGCGCAGTATTTT.

This clonotype was seen repeatedly, ten times or more. J is TRBJ1-1 and V is TRBV3-1; D is unresolved. Trimming removed 2 bases at V and 10 bases at J, with 17 bases between. The V gene's germline CDR1 is LGHDT and CDR2 YNNKEL (reference sequence). CDR3 length: 14 residues. The CDR3 protein is CASSQMVGGPPAFF. DNA of the CDR3: TGTGCCAGCAGCCAAATGGTGGGCGGCCCGCCAGCTTTCTTT.

This clonotype was recorded at least ten times. This chain links TRBV28 with TRBJ1-4, with 8 bases matching TRBD1. The CDR3 extends over 13 amino acids. Germline loops: CDR1 MDHEN, CDR2 SYDVKM. Trimming cost V 7 bases and J 5 bases; bases outside gene matches: 3. CDR3 protein: CASNQGANEKLFF. The CDR3 DNA is TGTGCCAGCAACCAGGGGGCGAATGAAAAACTGTTTTTT.

This clonotype showed up many times. The CDR3: CASSLETNTEAFF. The CDR3 DNA reads as TGTGCCAGCAGCTTAGAAACGAACACTGAAGCTTTCTTT. The rearrangement uses TRBV7-9 and TRBJ1-1; no clear D gene. The CDR3 runs 13 residues. With 1 base removed from V and 1 base from J, the gap between germline ends came to 4 bases. Looked up from germline, CDR1 is SEHNR and CDR2 is FQNEAQ (reference sequence).

Many counts were recorded for this clonotype. The CDR3 DNA sequence: TGTGCCAGCAGCCTCGAGGACGCCCAAGAGACCCAGTACTTC. It specifies CASSLEDAQETQYF. J is TRBJ2-5 and V is TRBV3-1, with D unclear. There are 14 residues in the CDR3. With 4 bases removed from V and 1 base from J, the gap between germline ends came to 10 bases. Germline V gene sequence: CDR1 LGHDT, CDR2 YNNKEL (reference sequence).